This TCR beta chain was retrieved from a study of blood T cell repertoires in COVID-19. Clones were sequenced by immunoSEQ multiplex PCR, and TCRdb holds only the in-frame ones, with some missing. The data show 150,000 to 200,000 clones, around 90% seen once. With 4 bases clipped from V and 2 bases from J, the junction kept 5 bases outside the gene matches. CDR3 size: 16 residues. CDR1 SGHKS and CDR2 YYEKEE come from the germline V gene (reference sequence). The chain couples TRBV5-5 to TRBJ2-3; 12 bases fit TRBD2. Input material: peripheral blood. The receptor's source is a man aged 55 to 70 with acute or convalescent COVID-19. The CDR3 reads CASSTASGGVTDTQYF. The CDR3, as DNA: TGTGCCAGCAGCACCGCTAGCGGGGGGGTCACAGATACGCAGTATTTT.